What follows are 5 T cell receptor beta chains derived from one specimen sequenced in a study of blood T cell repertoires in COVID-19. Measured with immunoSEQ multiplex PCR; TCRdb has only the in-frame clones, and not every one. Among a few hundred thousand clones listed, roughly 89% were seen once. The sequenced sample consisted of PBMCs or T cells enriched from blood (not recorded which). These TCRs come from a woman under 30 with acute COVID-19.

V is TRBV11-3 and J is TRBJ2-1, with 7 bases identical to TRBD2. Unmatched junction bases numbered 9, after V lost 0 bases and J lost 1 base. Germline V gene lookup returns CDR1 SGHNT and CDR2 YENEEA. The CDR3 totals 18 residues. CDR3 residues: CASSLDPGGSLSYNEQFF. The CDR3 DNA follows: TGTGCCAGCAGCTTAGATCCTGGCGGGAGTCTTTCCTACAATGAGCAGTTCTTC.

Here the CDR3 DNA reads TGTGCCAGCAAACAGGGGGGGGGTGAAAAACTGTTTTTT. Amino acid sequence: CASKQGGGEKLFF. The rearrangement uses TRBV25-1 and TRBJ1-4; TRBD1 matches 8 bases. CDR1 MGHDK and CDR2 SYGVNS come from the germline V gene. Trimming cost V 7 bases and J 7 bases; bases outside gene matches: 5. The CDR3 length is 13 residues.

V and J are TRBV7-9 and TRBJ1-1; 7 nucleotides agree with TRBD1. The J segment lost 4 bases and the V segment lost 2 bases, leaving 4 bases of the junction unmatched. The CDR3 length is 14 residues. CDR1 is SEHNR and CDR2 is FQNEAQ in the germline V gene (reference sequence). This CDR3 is CASSLLAGGTEAFF. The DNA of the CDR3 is TGTGCCAGCAGCTTATTAGCAGGGGGCACTGAAGCTTTCTTT.

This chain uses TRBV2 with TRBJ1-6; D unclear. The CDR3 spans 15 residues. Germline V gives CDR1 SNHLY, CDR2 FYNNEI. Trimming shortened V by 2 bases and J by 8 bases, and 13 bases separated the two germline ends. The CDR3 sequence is CASSEQVRFYSPLHF. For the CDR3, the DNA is TGTGCCAGCAGTGAACAGGTTCGCTTTTATTCACCCCTCCACTTT. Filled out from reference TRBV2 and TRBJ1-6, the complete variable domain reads EPEVTQTPSHQVTQMGQEVILRCVPISNHLYFYWYRQILGQKVEFLVSFYNNEISEKSEIFDDQFSVERPDGSNFTLKIRSTKLEDSAMYFCASSEQVRFYSPLHFGNGTRLTVT.

CDR3 nucleotide sequence: TGTGCCAGCAGCCCCCAGGGGGCGAGCTACGAGCAGTACTTC. This sequence encodes CASSPQGASYEQYF. The chain uses TRBV7-2 and TRBJ2-7; TRBD1 agrees at 8 bases. Germline loops: CDR1 SGHTA, CDR2 FQGNSA. Trimming removed 5 bases from V and 3 bases from J; junction bases left unmatched: 6. This CDR3 has 14 amino acids.